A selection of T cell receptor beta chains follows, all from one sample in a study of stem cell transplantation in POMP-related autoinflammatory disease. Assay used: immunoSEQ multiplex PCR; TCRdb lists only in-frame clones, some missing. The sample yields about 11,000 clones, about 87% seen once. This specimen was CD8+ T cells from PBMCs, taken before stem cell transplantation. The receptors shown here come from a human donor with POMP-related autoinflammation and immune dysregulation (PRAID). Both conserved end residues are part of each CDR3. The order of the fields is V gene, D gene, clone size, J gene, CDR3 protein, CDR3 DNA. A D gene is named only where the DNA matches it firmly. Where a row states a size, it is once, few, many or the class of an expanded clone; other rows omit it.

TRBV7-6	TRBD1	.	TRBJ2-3	CASSSSGQGTDTQYF	TGTGCCAGCAGCTCTTCGGGACAGGGCACAGATACGCAGTATTTT
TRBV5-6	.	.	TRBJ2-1	CASSWMGGSSYNEQFF	TGTGCCAGCAGCTGGATGGGGGGCAGCTCCTACAATGAGCAGTTCTTC
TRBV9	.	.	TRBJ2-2	CASSFWDATGELFF	TGTGCCAGCAGTTTCTGGGATGCCACCGGGGAGCTGTTTTTT
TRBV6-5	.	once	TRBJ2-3	CASSSGTLLGDTQYF	TGTGCCAGCAGTTCCGGGACACTCTTAGGGGATACGCAGTATTTT
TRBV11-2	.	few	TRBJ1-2	CASSLAPGDYGYTF	TGTGCCAGCAGCTTAGCTCCAGGGGACTATGGCTACACCTTC
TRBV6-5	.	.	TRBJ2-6	CASSSRTGANVLTF	TGTGCCAGCAGTTCCCGGACTGGGGCCAACGTCCTGACTTTC
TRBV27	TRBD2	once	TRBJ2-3	CASSLYSLGGTVTDTQYF	TGTGCCAGCAGTTTATACTCCCTGGGAGGGACTGTCACAGATACGCAGTATTTT
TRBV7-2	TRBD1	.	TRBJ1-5	CASSQYDRVGNQPQHF	TGTGCCAGCAGCCAATATGACAGGGTCGGAAATCAGCCCCAGCATTTT
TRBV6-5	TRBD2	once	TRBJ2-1	CASSYTAGAREQFF	TGTGCCAGCAGTTACACAGCGGGAGCGCGTGAGCAGTTCTTC
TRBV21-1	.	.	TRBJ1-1	CATPGQKTEAFF	TGTGCCACTCCGGGACAAAAAACTGAAGCTTTCTTT
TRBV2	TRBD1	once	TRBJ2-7	CASSDTGTGDYEQYF	TGTGCCAGCAGTGATACCGGGACAGGGGACTACGAGCAGTACTTC
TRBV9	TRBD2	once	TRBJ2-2	CASSGTSGSVNTGELFF	TGTGCCAGCAGTGGAACTAGCGGGAGCGTTAACACCGGGGAGCTGTTTTTT
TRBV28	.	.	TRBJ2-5	CASSTQPTETGKTQYF	TGTGCCAGCAGTACCCAACCGACAGAAACAGGAAAGACCCAGTACTTC
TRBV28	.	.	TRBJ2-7	CASSLYGYEQYF	TGTGCCAGCAGTTTATACGGGTACGAGCAGTACTTC
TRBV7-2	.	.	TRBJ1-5	CASSPGRGGQPQHF	TGTGCCAGCAGCCCTGGCAGGGGTGGTCAGCCCCAGCATTTT
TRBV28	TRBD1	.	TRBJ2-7	CASSFLDRGSYEQYF	TGTGCCAGCAGTTTCCTGGACAGGGGAAGTTACGAGCAGTACTTC
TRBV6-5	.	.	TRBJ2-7	CASSWTATYEQYF	TGTGCCAGCAGTTGGACGGCGACCTACGAGCAGTACTTC
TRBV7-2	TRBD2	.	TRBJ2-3	CASSLTSGREDTQYF	TGTGCCAGCAGCTTGACTAGCGGGAGAGAAGATACGCAGTATTTT
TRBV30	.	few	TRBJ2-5	CAWRLGSRETQYF	TGTGCCTGGAGGTTGGGCTCTCGGGAGACCCAGTACTTC
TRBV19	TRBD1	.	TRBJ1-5	CASSAGTGVNQPQHF	TGTGCCAGTAGCGCCGGGACAGGGGTCAATCAGCCCCAGCATTTT
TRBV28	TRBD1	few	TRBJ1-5	CASRWTGLDQPQHF	TGTGCCAGCAGGTGGACAGGGCTGGACCAGCCCCAGCATTTT
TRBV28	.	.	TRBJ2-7	CASSLLGDEQYF	TGTGCCAGCAGTTTACTCGGGGACGAGCAGTACTTC
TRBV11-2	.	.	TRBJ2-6	CASSGPGPAGANVLTF	TGTGCCAGCAGCGGTCCCGGCCCAGCTGGGGCCAACGTCCTGACTTTC
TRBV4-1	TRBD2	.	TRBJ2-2	CASSQYTSGSVGGGELFF	TGCGCCAGCAGCCAATACACTAGCGGGAGTGTCGGGGGCGGGGAGCTGTTTTTT
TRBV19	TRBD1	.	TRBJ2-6	CASSLDRDDSSGANVLTF	TGTGCCAGTAGTCTGGACAGGGATGATAGCTCTGGGGCCAACGTCCTGACTTTC
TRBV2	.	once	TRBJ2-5	CASSEKGLRDQQYF	TGTGCCAGCAGTGAAAAAGGACTCCGTGACCAGCAGTACTTC
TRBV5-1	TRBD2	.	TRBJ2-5	CASSSYGTNQETQYF	TGCGCCAGCAGCTCATACGGGACTAACCAAGAGACCCAGTACTTC
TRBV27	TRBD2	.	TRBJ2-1	CASSLHSGGAGNEQFF	TGTGCCAGCAGTTTACATAGCGGGGGGGCGGGAAATGAGCAGTTCTTC
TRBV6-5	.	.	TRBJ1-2	CASSYGGSGYTF	TGTGCCAGCAGTTACGGGGGGAGTGGATACACCTTC
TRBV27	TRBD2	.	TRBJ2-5	CASSPRLGLAGARQYF	TGTGCCAGCAGTCCACGCCTGGGCCTAGCGGGAGCTAGGCAGTACTTC
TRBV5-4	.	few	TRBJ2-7	CASSRYGVYEQYF	TGTGCCAGCAGCCGTTATGGGGTTTACGAGCAGTACTTC
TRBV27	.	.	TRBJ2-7	CASSYSGRGDYEQYF	TGTGCCAGCAGTTACTCGGGAAGGGGCGACTACGAGCAGTACTTC
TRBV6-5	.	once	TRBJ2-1	CASSYRQAAFNEQFF	TGTGCCAGCAGTTATAGACAGGCAGCTTTCAATGAGCAGTTCTTC
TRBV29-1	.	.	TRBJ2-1	CSGRGRFDEQFF	TGCAGCGGCAGAGGTAGGTTCGATGAGCAGTTCTTC
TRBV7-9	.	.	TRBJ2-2	CASSLEGVHGELFF	TGTGCCAGCAGCTTAGAAGGGGTACACGGGGAGCTGTTTTTT
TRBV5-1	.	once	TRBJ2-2	CASSLQGPNTGELFF	TGCGCCAGCAGCCTACAAGGGCCTAACACCGGGGAGCTGTTTTTT
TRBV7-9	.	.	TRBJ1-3	CASSNRTTYRGGNTIYF	TGTGCCAGCAGCAACCGGACAACCTATCGTGGGGGAAACACCATATATTTT
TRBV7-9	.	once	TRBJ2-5	CASSPGQIQETQYF	TGTGCCAGCAGCCCAGGACAAATACAAGAGACCCAGTACTTC
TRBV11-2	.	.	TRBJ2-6	CASSRSTWSSGANVLTF	TGTGCCAGCAGCCGATCGACTTGGTCCTCTGGGGCCAACGTCCTGACTTTC
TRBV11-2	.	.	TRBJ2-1	CASSLVWGPPGNEQFF	TGTGCCAGCAGCTTAGTGTGGGGTCCACCTGGCAATGAGCAGTTCTTC
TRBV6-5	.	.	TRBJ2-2	CASSYASGGELFF	TGTGCCAGCAGTTACGCTTCGGGTGGGGAGCTGTTTTTT
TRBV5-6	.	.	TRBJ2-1	CASSRDRGTNEQFF	TGTGCCAGCAGCCGGGATCGGGGGACGAATGAGCAGTTCTTC
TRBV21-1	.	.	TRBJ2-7	CASSRKAVHEQYF	TGTGCCAGCAGCAGAAAAGCGGTCCACGAGCAGTACTTC
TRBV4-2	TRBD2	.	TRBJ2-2	CASSQDRGLAANTGELFF	TGTGCCAGCAGCCAAGACCGGGGACTAGCGGCGAACACCGGGGAGCTGTTTTTT
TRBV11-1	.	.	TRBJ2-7	CASSLTLSYEQYF	TGTGCCAGCAGCTTAACCCTCTCCTACGAGCAGTACTTC
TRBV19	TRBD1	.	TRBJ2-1	CASSIQPTGTYNEQFF	TGTGCCAGTAGTATACAACCGACAGGGACCTACAATGAGCAGTTCTTC
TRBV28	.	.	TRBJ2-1	CASSLFLSRRLYNEQFF	TGTGCCAGCAGTTTATTTCTGAGCAGGCGATTATACAATGAGCAGTTCTTC
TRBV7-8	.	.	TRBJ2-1	CASATSTGHEQFF	TGTGCCAGCGCCACATCGACGGGCCATGAGCAGTTCTTC
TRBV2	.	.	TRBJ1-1	CASSSPLTQDEAFF	TGTGCCAGCAGCTCCCCTTTGACACAAGATGAAGCTTTCTTT
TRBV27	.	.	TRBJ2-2	CASSLRRAGTGELFF	TGTGCCAGCAGTTTACGCAGGGCGGGCACCGGGGAGCTGTTTTTT